One and the same sample provided the 7 T cell receptor beta chains below, sequenced in a study of control samples from healthy donors and cancer patients. Measured with immunoSEQ multiplex PCR; TCRdb has only the in-frame clones, and not every one. The repertoire has approximately 87,000 clones, around 91% of them found once; the top ten carry around 17%. Material: blood. These receptor sequences come from a man aged 45-65 years in good health.

This chain joins TRBV12-3 or TRBV12-4 and TRBJ2-7; TRBD1 aligns across 7 bases. Trimming at V came to 7 bases and at J to 3 bases, leaving 6 bases not matched to a gene. CDR3 size: 13 residues. The CDR3: CASTKGTVYEQYF. In DNA form, the CDR3 reads TGTGCCAGCACCAAAGGGACAGTCTACGAGCAGTACTTC.

This rearrangement joins TRBV10-3 to TRBJ1-2; D is uncertain. Germline-derived CDR1 and CDR2 are ENHRY and SYGVKD. Trimming stripped 2 bases from V and 11 bases from J, with 12 bases between. This CDR3 has 12 residues. CDR3 amino acids: CAISEITGGYTF. CDR3 bases: TGTGCCATCAGTGAGATCACGGGCGGTTACACCTTC.

The chain joins TRBV6-5 to TRBJ1-1; D gene unclear. The CDR3 runs 12 residues. Germline-derived CDR1 and CDR2 are MNHEY and SVGAGI. V was trimmed by 2 bases and J by 7 bases, leaving 8 bases between them. CDR3 loop: CASSYNGREAFF. Here the CDR3 DNA reads TGTGCCAGCAGTTACAATGGACGTGAAGCTTTCTTT.

Comment on this clone: A read error may explain this, as a much larger clone is one base away. The sample holds other DNA sequences that translate to the same CDR3. V and J are TRBV5-5 and TRBJ2-7, with 8 bases fitting TRBD1. Looked up from germline, CDR1 is SGHKS and CDR2 is YYEKEE (reference sequence). This CDR3 contains 13 residues. With V trimmed by 5 bases and J by 1 base, 2 bases remained unmatched. The CDR3 loop reads CASSWDRSYEQYF. CDR3 bases: TGTGCCAGCAGTTGGGACAGGTCCTACGAGCAGTACTTC.

This clone was found once. The chain recombines TRBV27 with TRBJ2-7; D perhaps matches TRBD2 (5 bases). Per the germline V gene, CDR1 is MNHEY and CDR2 is SMNVEV (reference sequence). Trimming took off 8 bases at V and 2 bases at J, with 10 bases between the two ends. The CDR3 is 12 amino acids. In DNA, the CDR3 is TGTGCCAGCCGCGGACTTGCCTACGAGCAGTACTTC. This encodes CASRGLAYEQYF.

This chain links TRBV19 with TRBJ1-2; tentatively, D is TRBD1 (5 bases). V was pared by 5 bases and J by 5 bases, with 18 bases between. The CDR3 is 15 residues long. Germline CDR1 reads LNHDA; CDR2 reads SQIVND (reference sequence). CDR3 region: CASSPPTGAQYGYTF. The CDR3 bases are TGTGCCAGTAGTCCCCCCACAGGTGCGCAATATGGCTACACCTTC.

V gene TRBV4-3 combines with J gene TRBJ1-2, with D uncertain. The V and J ends lost 5 bases and 1 base respectively, with 14 bases between them. This CDR3 contains 15 residues. Germline V CDR1 and CDR2: LGHNA, YSLEER. CDR3 amino acids: CASSFRTEVNYGYTF. CDR3 DNA: TGCGCCAGCAGCTTTCGGACCGAAGTTAACTATGGCTACACCTTC.